The clone carrying this T cell receptor beta chain has only a few counts. Its antigen is still unknown. Template switching, a step in the protocol, added a universal primer site, and cDNA carried unique molecular identifiers. TCRdb reprocessed the 5' RACE reads with MiXCR, giving one entry per CDR3 protein. The table lists 250,000 or so distinct CDR3 sequences, 6.5% to 9.5% of them singletons, with 2.5% to 3.5% in the top ten. This entry comes from a study of identical twins. Study results and caveats: Abundant beta clonotypes from cord blood had fewer insertions, unlike memory repertoires, which showed none. Twins shared beta out-of-frame sequences in excess, but this excess was weaker. Out-of-frame TCR alpha sharing in monozygotic twins exceeded recombination model predictions.

This CDR3 contains 13 residues. CDR1 and CDR2 from the germline V gene are ENHRY and SYGVKD. The V segment lost 9 bases and the J segment 4 bases; nucleotides outside the gene matches: 9. The sample also formed part of further work on yellow fever vaccine responses in identical twins.

The sequenced sample was CD8+ T cells sorted from blood. The TCR originated in a woman younger than 35 in good health. The chain recombines TRBV10-3 with TRBJ2-7, with 7 bases lining up with TRBD2. In nucleotides, the CDR3 is TGTGCCATGCGAGGGGAGGGCGTATACGAGCAGTACTTC. It specifies CAMRGEGVYEQYF.